The 30 T cell receptor beta chains in this list originate from one sample, sequenced in a study of T cell responses to AZD1222 COVID-19 vaccine. TCRdb's copy holds only in-frame clones and misses some; the assay was immunoSEQ multiplex PCR. The sample includes some 130,000 clones, 85% to 95% seen only once; the top ten take approximately 6.9%. Sequencing used peripheral blood, obtained 28 days after the second AZD1222 dose. All receptors derive from an adult who received the AZD1222 COVID-19 vaccine.

J is TRBJ2-7 and V is TRBV28; weak D call: TRBD1 (6 bases). Germline V gene sequence: CDR1 MDHEN, CDR2 SYDVKM. Trimming took off 6 bases at V and 3 bases at J, with 6 bases between the two ends. The CDR3 is 11 residues long. The CDR3 DNA follows: TGTGCCAGCAGGGACAGCTACGAGCAGTACTTC. Protein product: CASRDSYEQYF.

The chain joins TRBV30 to TRBJ2-1; tentative D call: TRBD2 (6 bases). CDR3 length: 15 residues. Trimming pared 0 bases from V and 3 bases from J, leaving 12 bases between. Germline assignment: CDR1 GTSNPN and CDR2 SVGIG (reference sequence). The CDR3 DNA reads as TGTGCCTGGAGTGTACTTACGGGGGACTACAATGAGCAGTTCTTC. Translation: CAWSVLTGDYNEQFF.

The gene calls are TRBV9 and TRBJ1-2, with D unclear. Trimming cost V 3 bases and J 3 bases, with 3 bases left between them. The CDR3 spans 11 residues. Germline V gene sequence: CDR1 SGDLS, CDR2 YYNGEE. CDR3 loop: CASSADYGYTF. The CDR3 coding sequence is TGTGCCAGCAGCGCCGACTATGGCTACACCTTC. Complete variable domain (other parts from reference TRBV9 and TRBJ1-2): DSGVTQTPKHLITATGQRVTLRCSPRSGDLSVYWYQQSLDQGLQFLIQYYNGEERAKGNILERFSAQQFPDLHSELNLSSLELGDSALYFCASSADYGYTFGSGTRLTVV.

The chain couples TRBV7-3 to TRBJ2-2; 7 bases map to TRBD2. V shed 5 bases and J 6 bases; nucleotides not matched to a gene: 6. The germline V gene encodes CDR1 SGHTA and CDR2 FQGTGA. The CDR3 contains 14 residues. The CDR3 DNA sequence: TGTGCCAGCAGCCCCCAAAGCGGGGCCGGGGAGCTGTTTTTT. This gives the protein CASSPQSGAGELFF.

The chain has TRBV6-5 and TRBJ1-2, with 8 bases lining up with TRBD1. V shed 5 bases and J 1 base; nucleotides not matched to a gene: 3. Germline lookup yields CDR1 MNHEY and CDR2 SVGAGI. The length of the CDR3 is 14 residues. The CDR3 coding sequence is TGTGCCAGCAGTATTGGACAGGGTAACTATGGCTACACCTTC. Amino acids: CASSIGQGNYGYTF.

The V and J genes are TRBV18 and TRBJ2-2; tentative D call: TRBD2 (5 bases). The CDR3 length is 14 residues. Per the germline V gene, CDR1 is KGHSH and CDR2 is LQKENI. V lost 3 bases and J 3 bases, leaving 8 bases between the germline ends. CDR3 amino acids: CASSPSEDTGELFF. Here the CDR3 DNA reads TGTGCCAGCTCACCTAGCGAGGACACCGGGGAGCTGTTTTTT.

The chain combines TRBV4-1 with TRBJ2-3, with 16 bases that match TRBD2. The CDR3 extends over 18 amino acids. V shed 4 bases, J shed 0 bases, and the junction held 4 bases outside the gene matches. Germline CDR1 and CDR2: MGHRA and YSYEKL. The CDR3 DNA follows: TGCGCCAGCAGCCGAGGGACTAGCGGGGGGGCGAGCACAGATACGCAGTATTTT. It translates to CASSRGTSGGASTDTQYF.

The genes are TRBV3-1 (or the pseudogene TRBV3-2) and TRBJ2-1; TRBD2 matches at 8 bases. Germline CDR1 reads LGHDT; CDR2 reads YNNKEL (reference sequence). V lost 2 bases to trimming and J lost 8 bases; unmatched junction nucleotides: 17. There are 18 residues in the CDR3. The CDR3 sequence is CASSQPGLGPRPFHEQFF. The CDR3 DNA sequence: TGTGCCAGCAGCCAACCGGGACTAGGTCCCCGCCCCTTCCATGAGCAGTTCTTC.

This CDR3 is CASSEAAGLGNTIYF. CDR3 nucleotides: TGTGCCAGCAGTGAAGCGGCGGGACTTGGAAACACCATATATTTT. The rearrangement uses TRBV6-1 and TRBJ1-3, with D perhaps matching TRBD1 (5 bases). The V end was cut by 0 bases, the J end by 3 bases, with 9 bases between. The length of the CDR3 is 15 residues. The germline CDR1 and CDR2 sequences are MNHNS and SASEGT.

The chain recombines TRBV13 with TRBJ2-3; D gene uncertain. The CDR3 is 13 amino acids. In germline, CDR1 is PRHDT, CDR2 FYEKMQ (reference sequence). The germline V and J ends were trimmed by 5 bases and 0 bases, with 6 bases remaining between them. The CDR3 protein is CASSRSSTDTQYF. The CDR3 DNA follows: TGTGCCAGCAGCCGGTCGAGCACAGATACGCAGTATTTT.

The gene calls are TRBV27 and TRBJ1-5, with D hard to call. V was shortened by 0 bases and J by 4 bases, with 4 bases between the two germline ends. From germline, CDR1 is MNHEY and CDR2 SMNVEV (reference sequence). The CDR3 loop spans 13 amino acids. Here the CDR3 DNA reads TGTGCCAGCAGTTTATCGCTTAATCAGCCCCAGCATTTT. Its protein is CASSLSLNQPQHF.

The CDR3 nucleotides read TGCAGTGCTAGTAAGGCCTTAGATACGCAGTATTTT. Translation: CSASKALDTQYF. The V and J genes are TRBV20-1 and TRBJ2-3; D unclear. This CDR3 region has 12 residues. Trimming stripped 3 bases from V and 5 bases from J, with 9 bases between. Looked up from germline, CDR1 is DFQATT and CDR2 is SNEGSKA (reference sequence).

This sequence joins TRBV18 and TRBJ2-1; 7 bases match TRBD1. The CDR3 has 15 amino acids. After removal of 0 bases from V and 7 bases from J, the junction contained 6 bases not matched to a gene. Germline V lookup: CDR1 KGHSH, CDR2 LQKENI. The CDR3 DNA follows: TGTGCCAGCTCACCACCATCCCAGACAGGGAATGAGCAGTTCTTC. Protein product: CASSPPSQTGNEQFF. Using reference TRBV18 and TRBJ2-1 for the parts outside the CDR3, the full variable domain is NAGVMQNPRHLVRRRGQEARLRCSPMKGHSHVYWYRQLPEEGLKFMVYLQKENIIDESGMPKERFSAEFPKEGPSILRIQQVVRGDSAAYFCASSPPSQTGNEQFFGPGTRLTVL.

The J gene is TRBJ2-4, the V gene TRBV2, with TRBD1 identical over 8 bases. V trimming: 7 bases; J trimming: 4 bases; junction bases outside the gene matches: 6. Looked up from germline, CDR1 is SNHLY and CDR2 is FYNNEI. The CDR3 sequence is 14 residues long. The CDR3 sequence: CASNDRGLKNIQYF. CDR3 DNA sequence: TGTGCCAGCAATGACAGGGGACTGAAAAACATTCAGTACTTC. Filled out from reference TRBV2 and TRBJ2-4, the complete variable domain reads EPEVTQTPSHQVTQMGQEVILRCVPISNHLYFYWYRQILGQKVEFLVSFYNNEISEKSEIFDDQFSVERPDGSNFTLKIRSTKLEDSAMYFCASNDRGLKNIQYFGAGTRLSVL.

The chain recombines TRBV18 with TRBJ2-4, with 13 nucleotides matching TRBD2. Germline values: CDR1 KGHSH, CDR2 LQKENI. V lost 6 bases to trimming and J lost 4 bases; unmatched junction nucleotides: 3. The CDR3 has 15 amino acids. CDR3: CASSPGLAGKNIQYF. The DNA of the CDR3 is TGTGCCAGCTCCCCGGGACTAGCGGGGAAAAACATTCAGTACTTC. The full variable domain, its missing parts supplied by reference TRBV18 and TRBJ2-4, is NAGVMQNPRHLVRRRGQEARLRCSPMKGHSHVYWYRQLPEEGLKFMVYLQKENIIDESGMPKERFSAEFPKEGPSILRIQQVVRGDSAAYFCASSPGLAGKNIQYFGAGTRLSVL.

The chain couples TRBV11-2 to TRBJ2-6; no clear D gene. The CDR3 is 15 residues long. Germline CDR1 is SGHAT and CDR2 is FQNNGV. V gave up 5 bases and J gave up 1 base, with 9 bases separating them. The CDR3, as DNA: TGTGCCAGCAGCACATTAACTTCTGGGGCCAACGTCCTGACTTTC. This gives the protein CASSTLTSGANVLTF.

The V call is TRBV5-5, the J call TRBJ1-5; D remains unclear. Germline values: CDR1 SGHKS, CDR2 YYEKEE (reference sequence). CDR3 length: 15 residues. Trimming left V 4 bases short and J 0 bases short, with 11 bases between. The CDR3 loop is CASSPAPASNQPQHF. Written as DNA, the CDR3 is TGTGCCAGCAGCCCGGCTCCGGCTAGCAATCAGCCCCAGCATTTT.

The chain's CDR3 is CASSVDGAGYNEQFF. CDR3 bases: TGTGCCAGCAGCGTAGATGGCGCAGGGTACAATGAGCAGTTCTTC. This chain uses TRBV9 with TRBJ2-1; a weak D match, TRBD1 (5 bases). Germline CDR1 reads SGDLS; CDR2 reads YYNGEE. This CDR3 region has 15 residues. Trimming removed 0 bases from V and 4 bases from J, with 11 bases in between.

CDR3 loop: CASSERMGVQPQHF. CDR3 nucleotide sequence: TGTGCCAGCAGTGAGCGAATGGGGGTCCAGCCCCAGCATTTT. This chain links TRBV2 with TRBJ1-5; maybe TRBD1 (5 bases). From germline, CDR1 is SNHLY and CDR2 FYNNEI. The CDR3 spans 14 residues. V lost 3 bases, J lost 7 bases, and 13 bases lay in between.

V is TRBV10-3 and J is TRBJ2-5, with 8 nucleotides matching TRBD1. The CDR3 consists of 16 residues. The germline gives CDR1 ENHRY, CDR2 SYGVKD. V lost 6 bases and J lost 1; bases outside the gene matches: 10. CDR3 loop: CAIREQTGDLQETQYF. CDR3 DNA sequence: TGTGCCATCAGAGAACAGACAGGGGACCTCCAAGAGACCCAGTACTTC.

The V and J genes are TRBV30 and TRBJ2-1; D may be TRBD1 (6 bases). The CDR3 loop spans 11 amino acids. Germline-derived CDR1 and CDR2 are GTSNPN and SVGIG (reference sequence). The ends were cut back, 5 bases at V and 4 bases at J, with 6 bases in the middle. The CDR3 DNA reads TGTGCCTGGGGACAGTACAATGAGCAGTTCTTC. It translates to CAWGQYNEQFF.

The chain employs TRBV5-1 and TRBJ1-3, with TRBD1 identical over 8 bases. The CDR3 extends over 14 amino acids. V gave up 4 bases and J gave up 2 bases; unmatched junction bases: 2. Germline-derived CDR1 and CDR2 are SGHRS and YFSETQ. CDR3: CASSPDRAGNTIYF. The CDR3 coding sequence is TGCGCCAGCAGCCCGGACAGGGCTGGAAACACCATATATTTT.

This chain uses TRBV6-2 or TRBV6-3 with TRBJ2-3; no clear D. This CDR3 comprises 17 residues. The V gene lost 0 bases and the J gene lost 3 bases, with 16 bases spanning the gap. The germline CDR1 and CDR2 sequences are MNHEY and SVGEGT. The chain's CDR3 is CASSYSALFDGTDTQYF. The DNA for the CDR3 is TGTGCCAGCAGTTACTCGGCCCTATTCGACGGAACAGATACGCAGTATTTT.

In this sample, this clone turned up once. J is TRBJ1-6 and V is TRBV4-1, with a weak D call TRBD1 (5 bases). From germline, CDR1 is MGHRA and CDR2 YSYEKL. The CDR3 spans 14 residues. The V and J ends lost 8 bases and 7 bases respectively, with 15 bases between them. The chain's CDR3 is CASSPGLTNSPLHF. DNA of the CDR3: TGCGCCAGCTCACCGGGACTTACGAATTCACCCCTCCACTTT.

In its sample, this clone was seen once. This rearrangement joins TRBV2 to TRBJ1-3; a weak D match, TRBD1 (6 bases). V lost 6 bases to trimming and J lost 4 bases, with 19 bases between them. Germline CDR1 SNHLY, CDR2 FYNNEI. CDR3 length: 16 residues. The CDR3 here is CASRASGRGYGNTIYF. In DNA form, the CDR3 reads TGTGCCAGCAGGGCCAGTGGCAGGGGCTACGGAAACACCATATATTTT. The full variable domain, with the rest looked up from reference TRBV2 and TRBJ1-3, is EPEVTQTPSHQVTQMGQEVILRCVPISNHLYFYWYRQILGQKVEFLVSFYNNEISEKSEIFDDQFSVERPDGSNFTLKIRSTKLEDSAMYFCASRASGRGYGNTIYFGEGSWLTVV.

The chain couples TRBV7-9 to TRBJ1-2, with D maybe TRBD1 (6 bases). Germline V gene lookup returns CDR1 SEHNR and CDR2 FQNEAQ (reference sequence). V was shortened by 5 bases and J by 8 bases, with 15 bases between the two germline ends. The CDR3 covers 13 residues. The CDR3 region has the DNA TGTGCCAGCAGCCCATGGGGGCAATACGGCTACACCTTC. This codes for CASSPWGQYGYTF. Full variable domain (outside the CDR3, taken from reference TRBV7-9 and TRBJ1-2): DTGVSQNPRHKITKRGQNVTFRCDPISEHNRLYWYRQTLGQGPEFLTYFQNEAQLEKSRLLSDRFSAERPKGSFSTLEIQRTEQGDSAMYLCASSPWGQYGYTFGSGTRLTVV.

This rearrangement joins TRBV19 to TRBJ1-2; 7 nucleotides match TRBD1. The CDR3 runs 14 residues. With 6 bases clipped from V and 3 bases from J, the junction kept 7 bases outside the gene matches. The germline gives CDR1 LNHDA, CDR2 SQIVND (reference sequence). The CDR3 bases are TGTGCCAGTAGCCGGACAGGAAAGGACTATGGCTACACCTTC. This codes for CASSRTGKDYGYTF.

This clone appeared a single time. The chain uses TRBV19 and TRBJ2-2, with unresolved D. V shed 6 bases and J shed 0 bases, with 8 bases lying between them. The germline gives CDR1 LNHDA, CDR2 SQIVND (reference sequence). This CDR3 is built from 14 residues. CDR3 loop: CASRGWANTGELFF. The CDR3 DNA sequence: TGTGCCAGTAGAGGTTGGGCGAACACCGGGGAGCTGTTTTTT.

V usage is TRBV19 and J usage is TRBJ2-3, with 8 nucleotides matching TRBD1. With 8 bases clipped from V and 5 bases from J, the junction kept 6 bases outside the gene matches. CDR3 length: 13 residues. Germline V gene data show CDR1 as LNHDA and CDR2 as SQIVND (reference sequence). The CDR3 nucleotides read TGTGCCAGTTCCCGACAGGGGAAAGATACGCAGTATTTT. As protein: CASSRQGKDTQYF.

CDR3 DNA: TGTGCCAGCAGTTTAAGGGAACAGGGAGACAATGAGCAGTTCTTC. Translated, it gives CASSLREQGDNEQFF. The chain has TRBV27 and TRBJ2-1; TRBD1 is a possible D gene (6 bases). CDR3 length: 15 residues. The V gene's germline CDR1 is MNHEY and CDR2 SMNVEV (reference sequence). V lost 2 bases and J 5 bases, leaving 13 bases between the germline ends.